This record looks at one T cell receptor (beta chain) sequence and its context. The record originates from a study of blood T cell repertoires in COVID-19. This table comes from immunoSEQ multiplex PCR, and its TCRdb copy is limited to in-frame clones, with some not included. The table includes around 140,000 clones, roughly 84% detected once. The CDR3 has 17 amino acids. In germline, CDR1 is MNHNS, CDR2 SASEGT. V was clipped by 4 bases and J by 0 bases, with 16 bases between them. The sequence was obtained from a man between 60 and 75 years old with active or convalescent COVID-19. The chain carries TRBV6-1 and TRBJ1-5; D possibly corresponds to TRBD1 (5 bases). What was sequenced was peripheral blood. CDR3 region: CASSALEGVHSNQPQHF. The DNA for the CDR3 is TGTGCCAGCAGTGCCCTGGAAGGGGTCCATAGCAATCAGCCCCAGCATTTT.